Below are 25 T cell receptor beta chains sequenced from a single sample in a study of blood T cell repertoires in COVID-19 (dated by TCRdb to 2019 to 2021). Library preparation was by the immunoSEQ multiplex PCR assay. TCRdb re-hosts the immuneACCESS table, in-frame sequences only. Its copies lack some clones; in the studies checked, an unresolved V gene accounts for under half of them, and the cause for the rest is not known. For this sample there are some 290,000 clones; 87% appear just once. In total, the top ten clones hold over 2% of the sample. Sequenced sample: peripheral blood. Receptors originate from a woman aged 45-60 years who had recovered from COVID-19.

In nucleotides, the CDR3 is TGCGCCAGCAGCTTGGGTATGGCCAACGTCCTGACTTTC. Translating it yields CASSLGMANVLTF. J is TRBJ2-6 and V is TRBV5-1, with D hard to call. Trimming removed 0 bases from V and 6 bases from J, with 4 bases in between. CDR3 length: 13 amino acids. Germline assignment: CDR1 SGHRS and CDR2 YFSETQ.

The gene calls are TRBV12-3 or TRBV12-4 and TRBJ1-5; D gene ambiguous. The germline V and J ends were trimmed by 3 bases and 7 bases, with 7 bases remaining between them. This CDR3 is 12 amino acids long. CDR3 loop: CASSLPRQPQHF. CDR3 in DNA: TGTGCCAGCAGTTTGCCTCGGCAGCCCCAGCATTTT.

The V gene is TRBV5-4, the J gene TRBJ1-1; D is possibly TRBD1 (5 bases). CDR1 and CDR2 from the germline V gene are SGHNT and YYREEE (reference sequence). Between the trimmed V and J ends, which lost 2 bases and 3 bases, there was a span of 11 bases. CDR3 length: 14 residues. The CDR3 here is CASSFWGGDTEAFF. In nucleotides, the CDR3 is TGTGCCAGCAGCTTTTGGGGGGGGGACACTGAAGCTTTCTTT. The full variable domain, its missing parts supplied by reference TRBV5-4 and TRBJ1-1, is ETGVTQSPTHLIKTRGQQVTLRCSSQSGHNTVSWYQQALGQGPQFIFQYYREEENGRGNFPPRFSGLQFPNYSSELNVNALELDDSALYLCASSFWGGDTEAFFGQGTRLTVV.

The rearrangement links TRBV5-5 to TRBJ1-1, with D tentatively TRBD1 (5 bases). Trimming left V 3 bases short and J 4 bases short, with 16 bases between. The germline V gene encodes CDR1 SGHKS and CDR2 YYEKEE (reference sequence). The CDR3 is 15 residues long. The CDR3 region has the DNA TGTGCCAGCAGCTCGCATCCAACAGGAAGCACTGAAGCTTTCTTT. Its translation is CASSSHPTGSTEAFF.

The V and J genes are TRBV9 and TRBJ2-1; a weak D match, TRBD1 (6 bases). This CDR3 has 14 residues. V shed 4 bases and J shed 10 bases, with 18 bases lying between them. Germline V gene lookup returns CDR1 SGDLS and CDR2 YYNGEE. The CDR3 DNA follows: TGTGCCAGCAGCCCCCCCGACAGGCTATGGGAGCAGTTCTTC. It yields the protein CASSPPDRLWEQFF.

This chain uses TRBV11-3 with TRBJ2-1, with TRBD1 identical over 8 bases. Germline-derived CDR1 and CDR2 are SGHNT and YENEEA. V shed 3 bases, J shed 9 bases, and the junction held 10 bases outside the gene matches. The CDR3 is made up of 15 amino acids. This CDR3 is CASSFPTQGVGEQFF. DNA for the CDR3: TGTGCCAGCAGCTTTCCTACACAGGGGGTCGGTGAGCAGTTCTTC. Supplemented by reference TRBV11-3 and TRBJ2-1, the full variable domain reads EAGVVQSPRYKIIEKKQPVAFWCNPISGHNTLYWYLQNLGQGPELLIRYENEEAVDDSQLPKDRFSAERLKGVDSTLKIQPAELGDSAVYLCASSFPTQGVGEQFFGPGTRLTVL.

This clone was observed a handful of times. The chain joins TRBV28 to TRBJ1-1, with TRBD1 as a possible D gene (5 bases). V was shortened by 3 bases and J by 1 base, with 9 bases between the two germline ends. Germline V lookup: CDR1 MDHEN, CDR2 SYDVKM. The CDR3 length is 14 residues. CDR3 sequence reads: CASSFQGSNTEAFF. The CDR3 DNA reads as TGTGCCAGCAGTTTTCAGGGCTCGAACACTGAAGCTTTCTTT.

This clone showed up just once. V gene TRBV4-3 combines with J gene TRBJ1-2; 8 bases agree with TRBD1. In germline, CDR1 is LGHNA, CDR2 YSLEER. The ends lost 5 bases at V and 3 bases at J; junction bases unmatched: 2. The CDR3 extends over 13 amino acids. CDR3 nucleotides: TGCGCCAGCAGCTTACAGGGGGACTATGGCTACACCTTC. This sequence encodes CASSLQGDYGYTF.

This chain connects TRBV19 to TRBJ1-1; TRBD1 might be the D (5 bases). Deletions cut 3 bases from V and 6 bases from J, with 14 bases between. In germline, CDR1 is LNHDA, CDR2 SQIVND (reference sequence). The CDR3 is made up of 14 amino acids. CDR3 amino acids: CASSISTGKPEAFF. CDR3 DNA: TGTGCCAGTAGTATCTCAACAGGTAAACCTGAAGCTTTCTTT.

The chain combines TRBV7-9 with TRBJ2-7; no definite D call. Between the trimmed V and J ends, which lost 5 bases and 5 bases, there was a span of 16 bases. The germline CDR1 and CDR2 sequences are SEHNR and FQNEAQ (reference sequence). CDR3 size: 14 residues. As DNA, the CDR3 is TGTGCCAGCAGCCCACATGCCACGTCGAACGAGCAGTACTTC. Its translation: CASSPHATSNEQYF.

The rearrangement links TRBV5-1 to TRBJ1-5; D might be TRBD1 (6 bases). The length of the CDR3 is 16 residues. Germline CDR1 SGHRS, CDR2 YFSETQ. Deletions cut 4 bases from V and 0 bases from J, with 14 bases between. The CDR3 loop is CASSPGGQYSNQPQHF. The DNA of the CDR3 is TGCGCCAGCAGCCCGGGAGGACAGTATAGCAATCAGCCCCAGCATTTT.

J is TRBJ1-3 and V is TRBV2; D is undetermined. The CDR3 extends over 16 amino acids. V dropped 4 bases and J dropped 4 bases, with 17 bases sitting between them. Germline V gene lookup returns CDR1 SNHLY and CDR2 FYNNEI. CDR3 loop: CASSAILTASGNTIYF. The CDR3 region has the DNA TGTGCCAGCAGTGCCATTCTAACCGCGTCCGGAAACACCATATATTTT.

The chain combines TRBV7-9 with TRBJ1-1, with D perhaps TRBD1 (6 bases). CDR1 and CDR2 from the germline V gene are SEHNR and FQNEAQ (reference sequence). The CDR3 loop spans 13 amino acids. The ends were cut back, 1 base at V and 5 bases at J, with 8 bases in the middle. The CDR3 protein is CASSLGGTTEAFF. The CDR3 DNA sequence: TGTGCCAGCAGCTTAGGAGGGACAACTGAAGCTTTCTTT.

For this clone: Other DNA sequences within the sample encode an identical CDR3. The genes are TRBV11-3 and TRBJ2-3; tentative D call: TRBD1 (6 bases). V lost 6 bases to trimming and J lost 0 bases, with 10 bases between them. CDR1 is SGHNT, CDR2 YENEEA, per germline. CDR3 size: 14 residues. In DNA form, the CDR3 reads TGTGCCAGCAGTCCCGGACAGAGCACAGATACGCAGTATTTT. It translates to CASSPGQSTDTQYF. The entire variable domain, with the rest obtained from reference TRBV11-3 and TRBJ2-3, is as follows: EAGVVQSPRYKIIEKKQPVAFWCNPISGHNTLYWYLQNLGQGPELLIRYENEEAVDDSQLPKDRFSAERLKGVDSTLKIQPAELGDSAVYLCASSPGQSTDTQYFGPGTRLTVL.

This clone was observed once. This CDR3 fails to terminate in the conserved phenylalanine or tryptophan, so it likely reflects a read error. No DNA is shown, since the ends of the CDR3 on it are uncertain; the CDR3 is the one TCRdb lists. The chain is built from TRBV30 and TRBJ1-1; the listed D gene, TRBD1, was not tested against the DNA. The CDR3 spans 12 amino acids, including both terminal residues. Germline lookup yields CDR1 GTSNPN and CDR2 SVGIG (reference sequence). CDR3 in amino acids: CAWEGRDRGAGS.

The V gene is TRBV12-5, the J gene TRBJ2-2; D perhaps matches TRBD2 (6 bases). The CDR3 spans 10 residues. Germline assignment: CDR1 LGHNT and CDR2 FRNRAP. CDR3 loop: CARETGELFF. CDR3 nucleotide sequence: TGTGCCCGGGAGACCGGGGAGCTGTTTTTT.

This clone was recorded only once. The chain links TRBV5-1 to TRBJ1-1; possibly TRBD1 for D (5 bases). The germline V gene encodes CDR1 SGHRS and CDR2 YFSETQ. CDR3 size: 14 residues. V was pared by 3 bases and J by 4 bases, with 13 bases between. The CDR3 nucleotides are TGCGCCAGCAGCTCATTAGGGGATAGCACTGAAGCTTTCTTT. Translating it yields CASSSLGDSTEAFF.

V is TRBV11-3 and J is TRBJ2-3, with D perhaps TRBD2 (7 bases). Trimming left V 0 bases short and J 5 bases short, with 12 bases between. CDR1 is SGHNT and CDR2 is YENEEA in the germline V gene. This CDR3 has 15 residues. This CDR3 is CASSLEGGGIDTQYF. CDR3 DNA: TGTGCCAGCAGCTTAGAGGGAGGGGGAATAGATACGCAGTATTTT.

The chain carries TRBV5-1 and TRBJ2-2; D is undetermined. The CDR3 is made up of 15 amino acids. Germline V gene sequence: CDR1 SGHRS, CDR2 YFSETQ. Deletions cut 2 bases from V and 4 bases from J, with 12 bases between. CDR3 residues: CASSLSGSSTGELFF. Written as DNA, the CDR3 is TGCGCCAGCAGCTTATCCGGGTCCAGCACCGGGGAGCTGTTTTTT.

This chain uses TRBV10-3 with TRBJ1-1; tentative D call: TRBD1 (6 bases). Germline values: CDR1 ENHRY, CDR2 SYGVKD. Trimming stripped 10 bases from V and 1 base from J, with 16 bases between. The CDR3 totals 14 residues. Written as DNA, the CDR3 is TGTGCCAGTACCAGGGGAGGGGGGAACACTGAAGCTTTCTTT. This translates into CASTRGGGNTEAFF.

The rearrangement uses TRBV19 and TRBJ2-7, with D possibly being TRBD2 (5 bases). Germline assignment: CDR1 LNHDA and CDR2 SQIVND (reference sequence). The CDR3 spans 15 residues. Trimming removed 7 bases from V and 2 bases from J, with 18 bases in between. CDR3 region: CASTQTGVHTYEQYF. In DNA form, the CDR3 reads TGTGCCAGTACCCAAACCGGGGTACACACCTACGAGCAGTACTTC.

The V call is TRBV5-5, the J call TRBJ1-2, with TRBD1 matching over 10 bases. Germline V lookup: CDR1 SGHKS, CDR2 YYEKEE (reference sequence). The length of the CDR3 is 14 residues. Trimming removed 4 bases from V and 6 bases from J; junction bases left unmatched: 6. The CDR3 bases are TGTGCCAGCAGCGTCGACAGGGGGCAGAATGGCTACACCTTC. As protein: CASSVDRGQNGYTF. Variable domain in full (rest from reference TRBV5-5 and TRBJ1-2): DAGVTQSPTHLIKTRGQQVTLRCSPISGHKSVSWYQQVLGQGPQFIFQYYEKEERGRGNFPDRFSARQFPNYSSELNVNALLLGDSALYLCASSVDRGQNGYTFGSGTRLTVV.

CDR3 DNA: TGTGCCAGCAGTTCAGCCGGGGGAAGCACAGATACGCAGTATTTT. This sequence encodes CASSSAGGSTDTQYF. The rearrangement links TRBV28 to TRBJ2-3, with D possibly matching TRBD2 (6 bases). V shed 4 bases and J shed 0 bases, with 11 bases lying between them. The germline V gene has CDR1 MDHEN and CDR2 SYDVKM. This CDR3 contains 15 residues.

This chain's CDR3 is CASSYPGQGGNQPQHF. DNA of the CDR3: TGTGCCAGTAGTTATCCGGGACAGGGTGGGAATCAGCCCCAGCATTTT. This chain uses TRBV19 with TRBJ1-5; 9 nucleotides agree with TRBD1. CDR3 length: 16 residues. J lost 4 bases, V lost 5 bases, and 9 bases had no gene match. Germline values: CDR1 LNHDA, CDR2 SQIVND (reference sequence). Complete variable domain (other parts from reference TRBV19 and TRBJ1-5): DGGITQSPKYLFRKEGQNVTLSCEQNLNHDAMYWYRQDPGQGLRLIYYSQIVNDFQKGDIAEGYSVSREKKESFPLTVTSAQKNPTAFYLCASSYPGQGGNQPQHFGDGTRLSIL.

The chain combines TRBV9 with TRBJ2-2; TRBD2 matches 12 bases. This CDR3 has 16 residues. Germline trimming cut 7 bases from V and 5 bases from J; bases unmatched to any gene: 9. Germline V gene lookup returns CDR1 SGDLS and CDR2 YYNGEE. CDR3 sequence reads: CASSTPSGGGTGELFF. The CDR3 DNA follows: TGTGCCAGCTCCACCCCTAGCGGGGGGGGTACCGGGGAGCTGTTTTTT.